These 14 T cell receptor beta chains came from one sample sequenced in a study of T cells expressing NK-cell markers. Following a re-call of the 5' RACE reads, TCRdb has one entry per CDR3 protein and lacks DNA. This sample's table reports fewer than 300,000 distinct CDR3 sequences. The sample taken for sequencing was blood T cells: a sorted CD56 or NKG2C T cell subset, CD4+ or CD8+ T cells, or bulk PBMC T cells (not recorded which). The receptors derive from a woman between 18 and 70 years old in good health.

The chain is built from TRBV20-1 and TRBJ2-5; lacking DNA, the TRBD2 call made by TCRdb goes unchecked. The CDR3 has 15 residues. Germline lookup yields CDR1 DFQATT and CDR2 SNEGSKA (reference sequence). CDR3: CSAQRTSGLQETQYF.

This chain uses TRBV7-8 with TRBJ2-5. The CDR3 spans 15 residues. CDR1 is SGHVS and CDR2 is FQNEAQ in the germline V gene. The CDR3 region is CASSPWLGRVETQYF.

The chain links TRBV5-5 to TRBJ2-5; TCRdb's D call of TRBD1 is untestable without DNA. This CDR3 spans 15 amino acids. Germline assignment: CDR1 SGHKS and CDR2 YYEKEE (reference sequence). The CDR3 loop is CASSPEDRFQETQYF.

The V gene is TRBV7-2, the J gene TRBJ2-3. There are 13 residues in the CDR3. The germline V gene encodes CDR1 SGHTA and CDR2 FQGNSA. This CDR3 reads CASSLLVADTQYF.

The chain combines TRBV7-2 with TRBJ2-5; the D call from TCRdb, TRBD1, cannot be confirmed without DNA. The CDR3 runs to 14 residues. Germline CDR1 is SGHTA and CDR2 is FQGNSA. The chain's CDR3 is CASSPTGLVETQYF.

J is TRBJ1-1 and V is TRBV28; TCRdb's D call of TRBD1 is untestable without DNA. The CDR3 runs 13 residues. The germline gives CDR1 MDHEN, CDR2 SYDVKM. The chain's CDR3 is CASRRDILFEAFF.

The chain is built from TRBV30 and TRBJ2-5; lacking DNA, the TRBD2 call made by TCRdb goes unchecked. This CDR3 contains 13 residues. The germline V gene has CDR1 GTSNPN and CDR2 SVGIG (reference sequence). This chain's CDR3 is CAWTRLALETQYF.

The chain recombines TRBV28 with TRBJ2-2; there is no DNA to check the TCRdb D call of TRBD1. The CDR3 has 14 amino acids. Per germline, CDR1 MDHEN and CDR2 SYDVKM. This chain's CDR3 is CASRGQGTTGELFF.

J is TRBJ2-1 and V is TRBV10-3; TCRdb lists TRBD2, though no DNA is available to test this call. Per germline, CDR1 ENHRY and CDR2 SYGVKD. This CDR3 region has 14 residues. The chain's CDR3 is CAISQGLSDNEQFF.

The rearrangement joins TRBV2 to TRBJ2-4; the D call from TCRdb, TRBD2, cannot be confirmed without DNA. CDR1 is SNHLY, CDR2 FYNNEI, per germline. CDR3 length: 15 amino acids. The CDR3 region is CASQEIGTKKNIQYF.

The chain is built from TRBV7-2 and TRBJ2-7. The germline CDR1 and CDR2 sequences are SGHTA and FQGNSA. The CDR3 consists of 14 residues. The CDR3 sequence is CASSQAGFAYEQYF.

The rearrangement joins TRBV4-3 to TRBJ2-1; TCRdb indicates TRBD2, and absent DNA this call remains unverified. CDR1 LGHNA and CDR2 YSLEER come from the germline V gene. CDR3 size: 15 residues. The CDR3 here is CASSQVGASINEQFF.

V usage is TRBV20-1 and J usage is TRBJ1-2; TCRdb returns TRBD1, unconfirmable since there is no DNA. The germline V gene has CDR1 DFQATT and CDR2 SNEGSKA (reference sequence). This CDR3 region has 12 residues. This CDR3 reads CSARDFGAGYTF.

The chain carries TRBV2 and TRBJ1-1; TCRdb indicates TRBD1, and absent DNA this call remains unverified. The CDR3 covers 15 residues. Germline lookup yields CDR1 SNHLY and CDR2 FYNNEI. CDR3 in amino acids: CASRPPGQGGGEAFF.